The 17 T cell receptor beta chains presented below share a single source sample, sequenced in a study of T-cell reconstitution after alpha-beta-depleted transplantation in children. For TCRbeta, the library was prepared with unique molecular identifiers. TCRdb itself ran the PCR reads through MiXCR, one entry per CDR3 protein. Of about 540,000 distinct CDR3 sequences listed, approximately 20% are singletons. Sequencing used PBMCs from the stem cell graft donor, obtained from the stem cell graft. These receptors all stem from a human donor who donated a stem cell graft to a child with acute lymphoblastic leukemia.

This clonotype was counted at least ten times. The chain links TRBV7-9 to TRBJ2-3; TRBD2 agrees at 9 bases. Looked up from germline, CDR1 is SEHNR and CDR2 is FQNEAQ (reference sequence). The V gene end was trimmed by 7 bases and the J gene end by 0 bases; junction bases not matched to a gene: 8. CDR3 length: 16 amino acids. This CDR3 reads CASISATSGSTDTQYF. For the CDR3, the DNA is TGTGCCAGCATCTCAGCGACTAGCGGAAGCACAGATACGCAGTATTTT.

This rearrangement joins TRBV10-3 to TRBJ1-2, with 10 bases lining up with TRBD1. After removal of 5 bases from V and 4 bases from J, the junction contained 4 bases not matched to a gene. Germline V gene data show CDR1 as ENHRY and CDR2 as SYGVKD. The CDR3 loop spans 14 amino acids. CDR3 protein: CAISPTGGSYGYTF. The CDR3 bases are TGTGCCATCAGTCCGACAGGGGGCAGCTATGGCTACACCTTC.

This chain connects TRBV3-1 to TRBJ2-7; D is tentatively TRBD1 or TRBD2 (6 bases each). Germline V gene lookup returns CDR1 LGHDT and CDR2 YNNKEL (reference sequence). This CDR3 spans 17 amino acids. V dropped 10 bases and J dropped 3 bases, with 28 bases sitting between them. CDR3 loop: CATTQGGSDLTIYEQYF. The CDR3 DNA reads TGTGCCACCACCCAAGGGGGGAGCGATCTTACCATCTACGAGCAGTACTTC.

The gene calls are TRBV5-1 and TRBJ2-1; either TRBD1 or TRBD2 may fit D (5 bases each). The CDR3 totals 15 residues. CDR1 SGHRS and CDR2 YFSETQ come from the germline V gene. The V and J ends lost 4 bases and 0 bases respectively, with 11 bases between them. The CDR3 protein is CASSVGDRSYNEQFF. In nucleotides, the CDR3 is TGCGCCAGCAGCGTGGGGGACCGCTCCTACAATGAGCAGTTCTTC.

CDR3 protein: CASSLPLLADLLFF. CDR3 in DNA: TGTGCCAGCAGCTTGCCCTTACTAGCGGACCTTTTATTCTTC. The chain uses TRBV5-6 and TRBJ2-1, with 8 bases identical to TRBD2. V dropped 1 base and J dropped 16; count of bases not matched to a gene: 13. Germline V gives CDR1 SGHDT, CDR2 YYEEEE. The length of the CDR3 is 14 residues.

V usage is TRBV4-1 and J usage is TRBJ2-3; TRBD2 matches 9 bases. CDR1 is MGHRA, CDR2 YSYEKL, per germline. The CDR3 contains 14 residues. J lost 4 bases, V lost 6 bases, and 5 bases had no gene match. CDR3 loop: CASSPSGTSDTQYF. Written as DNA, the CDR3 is TGCGCCAGCAGTCCTAGCGGGACTTCAGATACGCAGTATTTT.

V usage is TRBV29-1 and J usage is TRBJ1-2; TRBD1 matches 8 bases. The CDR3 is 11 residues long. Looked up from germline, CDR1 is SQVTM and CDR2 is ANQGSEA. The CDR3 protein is CGGQGGGGYTF. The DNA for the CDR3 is TGCGGCGGACAGGGCGGTGGGGGCTACACCTTC.

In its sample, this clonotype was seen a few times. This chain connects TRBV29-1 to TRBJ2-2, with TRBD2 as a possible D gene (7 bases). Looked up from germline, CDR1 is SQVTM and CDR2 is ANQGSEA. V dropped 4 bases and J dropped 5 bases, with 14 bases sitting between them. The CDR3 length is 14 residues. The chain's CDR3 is CSVVSGGRTGELFF. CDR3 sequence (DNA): TGCAGCGTTGTGTCGGGGGGCCGGACCGGGGAGCTGTTTTTT.

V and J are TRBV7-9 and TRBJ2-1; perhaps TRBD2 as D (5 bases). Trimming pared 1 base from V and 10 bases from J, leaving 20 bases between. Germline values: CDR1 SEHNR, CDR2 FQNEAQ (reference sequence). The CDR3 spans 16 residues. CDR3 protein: CASSLGSGLIRSEQFF. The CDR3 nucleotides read TGTGCCAGCAGCTTAGGTAGTGGACTGATTCGTTCAGAGCAGTTCTTC.

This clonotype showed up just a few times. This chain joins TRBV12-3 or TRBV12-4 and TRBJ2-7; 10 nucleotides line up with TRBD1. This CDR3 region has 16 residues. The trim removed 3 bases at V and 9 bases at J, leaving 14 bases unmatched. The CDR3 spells CASSLLLGQGPGGQYF. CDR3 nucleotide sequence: TGTGCCAGCAGTTTGTTACTGGGACAGGGGCCGGGCGGGCAGTACTTC.

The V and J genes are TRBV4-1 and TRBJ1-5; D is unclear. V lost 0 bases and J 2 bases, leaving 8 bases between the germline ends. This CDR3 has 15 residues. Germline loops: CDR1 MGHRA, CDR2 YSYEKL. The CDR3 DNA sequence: TGCGCCAGCAGCCAAGAGGGTGGGCGCAATCAGCCCCAGCATTTT. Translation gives CASSQEGGRNQPQHF.

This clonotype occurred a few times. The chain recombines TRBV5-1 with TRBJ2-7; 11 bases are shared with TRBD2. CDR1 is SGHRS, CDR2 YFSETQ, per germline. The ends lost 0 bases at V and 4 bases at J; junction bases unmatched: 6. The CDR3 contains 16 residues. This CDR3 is CASSLAGTSGIYEQYF. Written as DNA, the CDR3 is TGCGCCAGCAGCTTGGCCGGGACTAGCGGTATTTACGAGCAGTACTTC. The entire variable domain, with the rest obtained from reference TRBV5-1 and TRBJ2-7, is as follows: KAGVTQTPRYLIKTRGQQVTLSCSPISGHRSVSWYQQTPGQGLQFLFEYFSETQRNKGNFPGRFSGRQFSNSRSEMNVSTLELGDSALYLCASSLAGTSGIYEQYFGPGTRLTVT.

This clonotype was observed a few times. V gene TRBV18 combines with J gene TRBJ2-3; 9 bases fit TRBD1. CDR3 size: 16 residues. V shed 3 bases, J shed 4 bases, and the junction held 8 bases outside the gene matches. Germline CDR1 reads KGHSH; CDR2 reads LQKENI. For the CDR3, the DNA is TGTGCCAGCTCACCGATACAGGGGGCGCGAGCAGATACGCAGTATTTT. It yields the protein CASSPIQGARADTQYF. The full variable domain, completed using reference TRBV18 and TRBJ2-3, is NAGVMQNPRHLVRRRGQEARLRCSPMKGHSHVYWYRQLPEEGLKFMVYLQKENIIDESGMPKERFSAEFPKEGPSILRIQQVVRGDSAAYFCASSPIQGARADTQYFGPGTRLTVL.

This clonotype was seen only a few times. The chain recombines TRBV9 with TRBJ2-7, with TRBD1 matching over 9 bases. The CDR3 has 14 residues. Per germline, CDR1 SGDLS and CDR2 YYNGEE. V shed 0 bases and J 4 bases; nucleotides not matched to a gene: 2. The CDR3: CASSVEGQGYEQYF. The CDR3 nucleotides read TGTGCCAGCAGCGTAGAAGGACAGGGGTACGAGCAGTACTTC. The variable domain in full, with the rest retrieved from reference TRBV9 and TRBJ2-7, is DSGVTQTPKHLITATGQRVTLRCSPRSGDLSVYWYQQSLDQGLQFLIQYYNGEERAKGNILERFSAQQFPDLHSELNLSSLELGDSALYFCASSVEGQGYEQYFGPGTRLTVT.

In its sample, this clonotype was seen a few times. The CDR3 protein is CASSVDPGGGQETQYF. The DNA for the CDR3 is TGTGCCAGCAGCGTAGATCCAGGGGGCGGCCAAGAGACCCAGTACTTC. The chain has TRBV9 and TRBJ2-5; 8 bases are shared with TRBD1. Germline trimming cut 0 bases from V and 1 base from J; bases unmatched to any gene: 5. Germline assignment: CDR1 SGDLS and CDR2 YYNGEE. This CDR3 contains 16 residues.

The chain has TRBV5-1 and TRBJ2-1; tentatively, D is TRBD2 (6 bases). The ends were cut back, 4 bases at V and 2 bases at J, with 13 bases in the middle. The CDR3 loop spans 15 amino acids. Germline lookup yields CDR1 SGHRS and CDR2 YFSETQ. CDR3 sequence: CASSLWEDPYNEQFF. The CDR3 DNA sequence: TGCGCCAGCAGCCTGTGGGAGGACCCCTACAATGAGCAGTTCTTC. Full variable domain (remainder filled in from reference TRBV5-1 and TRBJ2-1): KAGVTQTPRYLIKTRGQQVTLSCSPISGHRSVSWYQQTPGQGLQFLFEYFSETQRNKGNFPGRFSGRQFSNSRSEMNVSTLELGDSALYLCASSLWEDPYNEQFFGPGTRLTVL.

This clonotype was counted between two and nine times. CDR3 protein: CASTPGSLQETQYF. The DNA for the CDR3 is TGTGCCAGCACCCCAGGCTCCCTCCAAGAGACCCAGTACTTC. The J gene is TRBJ2-5, the V gene TRBV9; D remains ambiguous. Germline CDR1 and CDR2: SGDLS and YYNGEE. The CDR3 totals 14 residues. The V gene lost 6 bases and the J gene lost 1 base, with 13 bases spanning the gap.